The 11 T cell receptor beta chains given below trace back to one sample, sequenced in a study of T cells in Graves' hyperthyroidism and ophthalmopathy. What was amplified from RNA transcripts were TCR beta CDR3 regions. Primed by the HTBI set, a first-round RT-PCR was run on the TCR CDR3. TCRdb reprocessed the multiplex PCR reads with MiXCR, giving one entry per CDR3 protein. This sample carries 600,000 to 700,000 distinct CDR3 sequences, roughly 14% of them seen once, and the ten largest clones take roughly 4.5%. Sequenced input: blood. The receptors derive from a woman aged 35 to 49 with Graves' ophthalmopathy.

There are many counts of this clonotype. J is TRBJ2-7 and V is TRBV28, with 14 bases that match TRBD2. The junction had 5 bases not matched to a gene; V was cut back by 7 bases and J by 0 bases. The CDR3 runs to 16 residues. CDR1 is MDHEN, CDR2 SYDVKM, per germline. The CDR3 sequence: CASTPGLAGVSYEQYF. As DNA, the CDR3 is TGTGCCAGCACCCCGGGACTAGCGGGAGTCTCCTACGAGCAGTACTTC.

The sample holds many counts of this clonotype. The CDR3 reads CASTKGTTDTQYF. For the CDR3, the DNA is TGTGCCAGCACAAAGGGCACCACAGATACGCAGTATTTT. The chain employs TRBV28 and TRBJ2-3; D not resolved. The CDR3 has 13 amino acids. The V and J ends lost 7 bases and 2 bases respectively, with 10 bases between them. Germline V lookup: CDR1 MDHEN, CDR2 SYDVKM.

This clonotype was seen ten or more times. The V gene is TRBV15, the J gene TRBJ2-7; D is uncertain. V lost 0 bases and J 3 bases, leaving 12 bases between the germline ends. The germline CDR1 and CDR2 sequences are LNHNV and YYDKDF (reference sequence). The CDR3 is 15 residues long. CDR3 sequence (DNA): TGTGCCACCAGCAGAGATGGATCAGGCGGCTACGAGCAGTACTTC. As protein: CATSRDGSGGYEQYF.

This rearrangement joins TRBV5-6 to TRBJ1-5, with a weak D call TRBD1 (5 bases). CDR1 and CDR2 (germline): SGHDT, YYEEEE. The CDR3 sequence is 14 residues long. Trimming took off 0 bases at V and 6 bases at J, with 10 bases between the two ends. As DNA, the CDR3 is TGTGCCAGCAGCTTGGTAGGGGCGGTTCAGCCCCAGCATTTT. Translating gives CASSLVGAVQPQHF.

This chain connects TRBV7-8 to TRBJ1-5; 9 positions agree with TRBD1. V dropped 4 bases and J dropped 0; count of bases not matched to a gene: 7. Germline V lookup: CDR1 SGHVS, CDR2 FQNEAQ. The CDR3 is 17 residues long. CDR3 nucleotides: TGTGCCAGCAGCTCATACAGGGGGCCGGATAGCAATCAGCCCCAGCATTTT. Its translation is CASSSYRGPDSNQPQHF.

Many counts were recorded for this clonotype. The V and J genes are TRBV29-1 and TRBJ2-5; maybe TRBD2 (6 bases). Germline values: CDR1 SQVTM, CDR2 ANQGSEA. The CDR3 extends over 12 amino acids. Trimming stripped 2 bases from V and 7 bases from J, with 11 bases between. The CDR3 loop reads CSVEKSEGTQYF. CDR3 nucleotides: TGCAGCGTTGAAAAGTCGGAGGGGACCCAGTACTTC.

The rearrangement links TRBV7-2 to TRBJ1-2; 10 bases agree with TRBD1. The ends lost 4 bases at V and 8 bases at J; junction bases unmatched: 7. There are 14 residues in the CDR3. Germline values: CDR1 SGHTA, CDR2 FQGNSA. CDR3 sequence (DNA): TGTGCCAGCAGCTCGTCCCGGGACAGGGGAGGCTACACCTTC. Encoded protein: CASSSSRDRGGYTF.

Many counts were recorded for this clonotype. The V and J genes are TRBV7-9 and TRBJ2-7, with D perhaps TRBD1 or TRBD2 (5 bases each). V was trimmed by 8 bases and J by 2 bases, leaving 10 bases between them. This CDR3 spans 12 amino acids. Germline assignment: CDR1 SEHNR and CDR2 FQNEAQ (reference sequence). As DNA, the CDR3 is TGTGCCAGCGGGACCAACGCCTACGAGCAGTACTTC. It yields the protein CASGTNAYEQYF.

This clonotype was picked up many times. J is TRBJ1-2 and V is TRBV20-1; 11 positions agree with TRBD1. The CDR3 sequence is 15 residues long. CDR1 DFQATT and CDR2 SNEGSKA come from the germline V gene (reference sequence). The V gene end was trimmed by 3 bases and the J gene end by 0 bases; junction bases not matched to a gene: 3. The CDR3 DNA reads TGCAGTGCTAGGGACAGGGGGCCCCCTAACTATGGCTACACCTTC. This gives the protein CSARDRGPPNYGYTF.

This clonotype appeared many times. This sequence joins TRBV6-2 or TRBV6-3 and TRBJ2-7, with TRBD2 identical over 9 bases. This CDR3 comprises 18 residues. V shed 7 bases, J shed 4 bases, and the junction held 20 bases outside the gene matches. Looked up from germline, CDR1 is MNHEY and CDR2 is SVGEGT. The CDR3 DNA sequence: TGTGCCAGCATGACTACTCGGACCGGAGGGACTAGCCCGTACGAGCAGTACTTC. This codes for CASMTTRTGGTSPYEQYF.

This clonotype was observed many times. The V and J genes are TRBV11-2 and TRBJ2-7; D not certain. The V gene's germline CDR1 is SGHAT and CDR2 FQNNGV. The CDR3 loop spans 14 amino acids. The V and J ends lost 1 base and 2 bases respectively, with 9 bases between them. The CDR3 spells CASSLGWGPYEQYF. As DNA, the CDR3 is TGTGCCAGCAGCTTAGGGTGGGGTCCCTACGAGCAGTACTTC.